Presented here are 6 T cell receptor beta chains from one specimen sequenced in a study of blood T cell repertoires in COVID-19. Clones were sequenced by immunoSEQ multiplex PCR, and TCRdb holds only the in-frame ones, with some missing. The table includes some 98,000 clones, roughly 80% detected once. The sequencing sample was made of peripheral blood. The receptors here all came from a man aged 65 to 79 with active or convalescent COVID-19.

CDR3 residues: CASSFSDTIYF. Here the CDR3 DNA reads TGTGCCAGCAGTTTCAGTGACACCATATATTTT. The gene calls are TRBV12-3 or TRBV12-4 and TRBJ1-3, with D unclear. The V gene lost 3 bases and the J gene lost 8 bases, with 5 bases spanning the gap. CDR3 length: 11 residues.

This clone was observed once. CDR3 in amino acids: CASSLGASNTGELFF. The CDR3 DNA reads as TGTGCCAGCAGCTTAGGAGCGAGCAACACCGGGGAGCTGTTTTTT. V gene TRBV11-2 combines with J gene TRBJ2-2, with unresolved D. The germline V gene has CDR1 SGHAT and CDR2 FQNNGV. Trimming pared 1 base from V and 2 bases from J, leaving 8 bases between. The CDR3 totals 15 residues.

The chain joins TRBV6-2 or TRBV6-3 to TRBJ1-1, with a weak D call TRBD1 (5 bases). CDR3 length equals 14 residues. The V end was cut by 6 bases, the J end by 2 bases, with 13 bases between. Per the germline V gene, CDR1 is MNHEY and CDR2 is SVGEGT. CDR3 DNA: TGTGCCAGCAGGCCTACAGGAGTTAACACTGAAGCTTTCTTT. As protein: CASRPTGVNTEAFF.

The rearrangement links TRBV6-2 or TRBV6-3 to TRBJ1-2; D is perhaps TRBD1 (6 bases). V was clipped by 4 bases and J by 4 bases, with 16 bases between them. CDR3 length equals 15 residues. From germline, CDR1 is MNHEY and CDR2 SVGEGT. CDR3 loop: CASSSQGQRLYGYTF. DNA for the CDR3: TGTGCCAGCAGTTCCCAGGGGCAGCGGCTCTATGGCTACACCTTC.

The chain carries TRBV19 and TRBJ1-2; D is possibly TRBD1 (5 bases). CDR1 is LNHDA, CDR2 SQIVND, per germline (reference sequence). V was trimmed by 3 bases and J by 1 base, leaving 15 bases between them. The CDR3 runs 16 residues. The CDR3 DNA follows: TGTGCCAGTAGTATTGCGGGGAGCAGGGTTAACTATGGCTACACCTTC. Translation: CASSIAGSRVNYGYTF.

The chain joins TRBV5-5 to TRBJ1-5; 10 bases agree with TRBD1. The CDR3 is made up of 16 amino acids. Per the germline V gene, CDR1 is SGHKS and CDR2 is YYEKEE (reference sequence). The V and J ends lost 1 base and 7 bases, in that order; junction bases with no gene match: 8. The CDR3 DNA reads TGTGCCAGCAGCTTGATGGGACAGGGGAGAGGGCAGCCCCAGCATTTT. It codes for CASSLMGQGRGQPQHF.